This T cell receptor beta chain was retrieved from a study of blood T cell repertoires in COVID-19. Individuals drawn from approximately 22 US areas were roughly 18 to 95 years old. In the source study's methods: Amplification of reference gene primers provided the estimated nucleated cell counts. Measured with immunoSEQ multiplex PCR; TCRdb has only the in-frame clones, and not every one. Clonal size and the V and J genes are those of that table, whereas D and trimming came from the DNA. The sample contains roughly 230,000 clones, 85% to 90% of which appear only once. V was trimmed by 5 bases and J by 1 base, leaving 11 bases between them. Germline V gene sequence: CDR1 MNHEY, CDR2 SMNVEV (reference sequence). CDR3 length: 14 amino acids.

This chain joins TRBV27 and TRBJ1-1, with D possibly TRBD1 on 6 matching bases. This TCR derives from a woman in her twenties or thirties with acute COVID-19. The source material was PBMCs or T cells enriched from blood (not recorded which). CDR3 residues: CASSPAGANTEAFF. In DNA form, the CDR3 reads TGTGCCAGCAGTCCCGCAGGGGCGAACACTGAAGCTTTCTTT.